Below, 3 T cell receptor beta chains from the same sample are listed, as sequenced in a study of OX40 agonist ivuxolimab in advanced cancers. Sequenced by immunoSEQ multiplex PCR; TCRdb stores in-frame clones only, minus some. This sample yields 79,000 or so clones, of which about 90% are seen a single time; about 1.6% belongs to the top ten. The sequenced sample was CD4+ or CD8+ T cells sorted from blood, obtained in a trial of the OX40 agonist ivuxolimab. These receptors were obtained from an adult with an advanced solid tumor such as melanoma, head and neck, liver or kidney cancer.

The genes are TRBV28 and TRBJ1-3; D perhaps matches TRBD1 (6 bases). The germline V gene encodes CDR1 MDHEN and CDR2 SYDVKM. The CDR3 runs 16 residues. Trimming removed 4 bases at V and 0 bases at J, with 13 bases between. CDR3 in DNA: TGTGCCAGCAGTTCCCATGGAGGGGGCTCTGGAAACACCATATATTTT. Translated, it gives CASSSHGGGSGNTIYF. Variable domain in full (rest from reference TRBV28 and TRBJ1-3): DVKVTQSSRYLVKRTGEKVFLECVQDMDHENMFWYRQDPGLGLRLIYFSYDVKMKEKGDIPEGYSVSREKKERFSLILESASTNQTSMYLCASSSHGGGSGNTIYFGEGSWLTVV.

The genes are TRBV7-2 and TRBJ2-2; 9 nucleotides align to TRBD1. The J segment lost 4 bases and the V segment lost 5 bases, leaving 8 bases of the junction unmatched. This CDR3 has 16 amino acids. Germline CDR1 is SGHTA and CDR2 is FQGNSA. CDR3 region: CASSPRQGGSTGELFF. CDR3 nucleotide sequence: TGTGCCAGCAGCCCACGACAGGGGGGAAGCACCGGGGAGCTGTTTTTT.

The count of this clone is one. V gene TRBV28 combines with J gene TRBJ1-1; possible D gene TRBD1, 6 bases. Germline-derived CDR1 and CDR2 are MDHEN and SYDVKM. The CDR3 is 15 amino acids. The V gene lost 6 bases and the J gene lost 5 bases, with 19 bases spanning the gap. The CDR3 protein is CASSLGGAPLTEAFF. In DNA form, the CDR3 reads TGTGCCAGCAGCCTCGGGGGGGCGCCCCTAACTGAAGCTTTCTTT.